Listed here are 5 T cell receptor beta chains from one sample, sequenced in a study of cytomegalovirus exposure and HLA in healthy donors (dated by TCRdb to about 2017). Receptor libraries were prepared by the immunoSEQ multiplex PCR assay. A mixture of 60 forward primers for TCR Vbeta segments and 13 reverse primers for TCR Jbeta segments was used in the multiplex PCR. TCRdb limited this immuneACCESS table to in-frame rearrangements with V and J called. A share of clones is missing; checked studies link under half to unresolved V genes, and the rest is unexplained. Here the sample has 150,000 to 200,000 clones; approximately 80% occur a single time. The top ten clonotypes cover 2% to 2.5% of the sample. What was sequenced was PBMCs. Receptor source: a man between 45 and 60 years old in good health and CMV-seropositive.

V gene TRBV27 combines with J gene TRBJ2-7; 8 bases fit TRBD1. Germline V gene sequence: CDR1 MNHEY, CDR2 SMNVEV (reference sequence). This CDR3 is 13 amino acids long. V lost 5 bases and J lost 7; bases outside the gene matches: 7. This CDR3 reads CASSPQDRDEQYF. The DNA for the CDR3 is TGTGCCAGCAGTCCACAGGACAGGGATGAGCAGTACTTC.

The chain joins TRBV2 to TRBJ2-2, with D unresolved. This CDR3 has 14 amino acids. Trimming cost V 6 bases and J 0 bases, with 8 bases left between them. Germline values: CDR1 SNHLY, CDR2 FYNNEI. The CDR3 loop is CASRAETNTGELFF. Written as DNA, the CDR3 is TGTGCCAGCAGGGCGGAGACGAACACCGGGGAGCTGTTTTTT. Using reference TRBV2 and TRBJ2-2 for the parts outside the CDR3, the full variable domain is EPEVTQTPSHQVTQMGQEVILRCVPISNHLYFYWYRQILGQKVEFLVSFYNNEISEKSEIFDDQFSVERPDGSNFTLKIRSTKLEDSAMYFCASRAETNTGELFFGEGSRLTVL.

This clone turned up a few times. The chain recombines TRBV27 with TRBJ2-3; no reliable D call. CDR1 is MNHEY and CDR2 is SMNVEV in the germline V gene (reference sequence). CDR3 length: 14 amino acids. V shed 0 bases and J shed 4 bases, with 8 bases lying between them. This chain's CDR3 is CASSLSSAADTQYF. In nucleotides, the CDR3 is TGTGCCAGCAGTTTATCGAGCGCTGCAGATACGCAGTATTTT.

V is TRBV5-8 and J is TRBJ2-3; 7 nucleotides agree with TRBD1. The CDR3 has 15 residues. V trimming: 4 bases; J trimming: 2 bases; junction bases outside the gene matches: 7. The germline V gene encodes CDR1 SGHTS and CDR2 YDEGEE. CDR3 bases: TGTGCCAGCAGCATAAGGACAGGCAACACAGATACGCAGTATTTT. This encodes CASSIRTGNTDTQYF.

The chain uses TRBV6-5 and TRBJ2-6; D possibly corresponds to TRBD2 (5 bases). Trimming shortened V by 7 bases and J by 2 bases, and 9 bases separated the two germline ends. The CDR3 spans 14 residues. Germline V gene lookup returns CDR1 MNHEY and CDR2 SVGAGI. CDR3: CASNRGAGANVLTF. CDR3 nucleotides: TGTGCCAGCAATCGGGGTGCTGGGGCCAACGTCCTGACTTTC.